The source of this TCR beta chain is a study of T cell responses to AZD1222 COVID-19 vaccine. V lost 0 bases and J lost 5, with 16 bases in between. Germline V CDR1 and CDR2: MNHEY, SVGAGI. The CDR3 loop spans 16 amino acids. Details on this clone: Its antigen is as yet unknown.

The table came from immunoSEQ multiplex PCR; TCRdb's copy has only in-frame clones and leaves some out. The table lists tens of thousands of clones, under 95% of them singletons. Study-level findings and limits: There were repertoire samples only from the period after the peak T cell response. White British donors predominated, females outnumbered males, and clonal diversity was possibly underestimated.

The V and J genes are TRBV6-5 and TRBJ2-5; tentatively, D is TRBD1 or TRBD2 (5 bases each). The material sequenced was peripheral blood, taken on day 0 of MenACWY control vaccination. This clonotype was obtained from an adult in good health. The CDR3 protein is CASSYSNDRPGETQYF. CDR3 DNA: TGTGCCAGCAGTTACTCGAACGACAGACCGGGGGAGACCCAGTACTTC.